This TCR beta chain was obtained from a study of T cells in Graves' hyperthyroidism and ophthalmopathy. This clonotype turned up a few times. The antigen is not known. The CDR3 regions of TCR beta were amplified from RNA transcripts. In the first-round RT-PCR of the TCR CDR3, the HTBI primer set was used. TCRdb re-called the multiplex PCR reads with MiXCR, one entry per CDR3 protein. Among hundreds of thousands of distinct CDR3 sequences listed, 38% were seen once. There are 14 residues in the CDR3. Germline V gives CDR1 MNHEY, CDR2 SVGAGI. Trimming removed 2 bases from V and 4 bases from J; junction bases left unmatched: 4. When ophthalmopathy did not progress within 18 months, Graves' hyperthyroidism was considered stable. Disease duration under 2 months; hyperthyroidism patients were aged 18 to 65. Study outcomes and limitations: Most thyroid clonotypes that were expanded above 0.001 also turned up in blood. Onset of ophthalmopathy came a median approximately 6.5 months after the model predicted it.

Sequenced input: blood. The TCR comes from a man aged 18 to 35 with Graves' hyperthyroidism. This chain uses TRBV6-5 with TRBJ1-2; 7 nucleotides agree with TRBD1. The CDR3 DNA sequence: TGTGCCAGCAGTTACGTAGGGGACAGCTATGGCTACACCTTC. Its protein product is CASSYVGDSYGYTF.